This TCR beta chain was retrieved from a study of T cells in Graves' hyperthyroidism and ophthalmopathy. Study-wide findings and caveats: Ophthalmopathy onset followed model prediction by a median about 6.5 months. Most thyroid clonotypes with frequency above 0.001 were detected in blood.

This CDR3 has 14 residues. Trimming pared 3 bases from V and 3 bases from J, leaving 9 bases between. PBMCs were collected from an approximately 9.4 ml volume of fresh peripheral blood. The investigators amplified TCR beta CDR3 regions from RNA transcripts. HTBI primers were used for first-round RT-PCR of the TCR CDR3. TCRdb re-derived calls from the multiplex PCR reads in MiXCR, one entry per CDR3 protein. The repertoire holds 300,000 to 450,000 distinct CDR3 sequences, approximately 15% seen once, with approximately 30% in the top ten. There are many counts of this clonotype. Antigen: not known. The sequencing sample was made of blood. The source of this sequence is a woman aged 18-35 years with Graves' hyperthyroidism that later progressed to Graves' ophthalmopathy. V is TRBV12-3 or TRBV12-4 and J is TRBJ1-5, with a weak D call TRBD1 (5 bases). CDR3 bases: TGTGCCAGCAGTTTTCGACAGTACAATCAGCCCCAGCATTTT. It specifies CASSFRQYNQPQHF.